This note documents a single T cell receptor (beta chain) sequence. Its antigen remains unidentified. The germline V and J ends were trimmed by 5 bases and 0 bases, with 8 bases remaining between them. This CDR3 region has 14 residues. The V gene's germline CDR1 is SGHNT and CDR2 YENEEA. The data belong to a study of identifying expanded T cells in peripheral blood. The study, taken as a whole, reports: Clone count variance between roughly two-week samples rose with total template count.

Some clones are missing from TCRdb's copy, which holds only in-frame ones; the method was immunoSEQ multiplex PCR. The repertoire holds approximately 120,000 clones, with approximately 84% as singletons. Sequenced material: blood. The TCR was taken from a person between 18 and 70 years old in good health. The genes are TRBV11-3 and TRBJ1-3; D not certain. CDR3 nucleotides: TGTGCCAGCAGCCACCGTGGCTCTGGAAACACCATATATTTT. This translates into CASSHRGSGNTIYF.